The table lists the clone carrying this T cell receptor (beta chain) with a count of one. The CDR3 is 13 amino acids. Germline V CDR1 and CDR2: SGHVS, FQNEAQ. The second PCR ran roughly 6 to 11 cycles with a sample-barcoded 5' primer and J-beta primers. One entry per CDR3 protein, called by TCRdb with MiXCR from the 5' RACE reads. The sample holds approximately 1,700,000 distinct CDR3 sequences, 35% to 50% seen once. These data come from a study of blood T cells in healthy people across ages. The chain carries TRBV7-8 and TRBJ2-4, with D unclear. The end of the DNA aligns better with TRBJ2-7, so the J call may be wrong. The sample consisted of blood. This sequence was found in a human donor in good health. CDR3 in DNA: TGTGCCAGCAGCTTAGGGGCGATCGACGAGCAGTACTTC. Residues: CASSLGAIDEQYF.